This T cell receptor (beta chain) emerged from a study of shared clonotypes between healthy human individuals. Whole-study results and caveats: Few donors limited the genetic and exposure-history diversity represented. Sequencing depth was expected to influence donor clonotype sharing.

It was into CD45RA+ naive and CD45RA-negative memory subsets that the CD4+ cells were split. As for this clone: No antigen is known for it.

Clones were read by immunoSEQ multiplex PCR, and TCRdb kept only the in-frame ones, dropping some. The sample has approximately 1,000,000 clones, approximately 80% seen once. The germline V and J ends were trimmed by 8 bases and 7 bases, with 17 bases remaining between them. The CDR3 loop spans 13 amino acids. Germline loops: CDR1 MDHEN, CDR2 SYDVKM. This TCR derives from a man younger than 35 in good health. Some clones in this sample may be carry-over from other donors' samples. This sequence joins TRBV28 and TRBJ1-1; no firm D call. Sequencing input: memory CD4+ T cells from PBMCs. This sample's subset: CD45RA-negative fraction. The CDR3 sequence: CASVFSLKGEAFF. The CDR3 nucleotides are TGTGCCAGCGTGTTCTCGCTGAAGGGTGAAGCTTTCTTT.